The sequence of this TCR beta chain was determined in a study of T cell changes during pregnancy in multiple sclerosis. The repertoire was sequenced with immunoSEQ multiplex PCR; TCRdb's copy has only in-frame clones and lacks some. The sample lists more than 100,000 clones, around 94% seen once, with around 0.92% in the top ten. In its sample, this clone was seen once. With V trimmed by 6 bases and J by 4 bases, 10 bases remained unmatched. The CDR3 is made up of 15 amino acids. CDR1 is SNHLY and CDR2 is FYNNEI in the germline V gene. V and J are TRBV2 and TRBJ1-1; 8 nucleotides match TRBD1. The sequence came from a female donor with multiple sclerosis, enrolled in a pregnancy study. The material sequenced was peripheral blood, taken after pregnancy. CDR3 nucleotides: TGTGCCAGCAGCCGACAGGGGAAGAGTAGCACTGAAGCTTTCTTT. Encoded protein: CASSRQGKSSTEAFF.